These 30 T cell receptor beta chains originate from one sample sequenced in a study of T cell responses to AZD1222 COVID-19 vaccine. Profiled with immunoSEQ multiplex PCR; TCRdb holds only in-frame clones, not every one. The sample lists about 140,000 clones, roughly 90% occurring once. The sequencing used peripheral blood, collected on day 0 of AZD1222 vaccination. The receptor source for this set is an adult in good health.

The V call is TRBV6-5, the J call TRBJ1-2, with D perhaps TRBD1 (6 bases). The CDR3 consists of 13 residues. V was cut by 2 bases and J by 2 bases, with 6 bases left in between. Looked up from germline, CDR1 is MNHEY and CDR2 is SVGAGI. CDR3 region: CASSYTGNYGYTF. The DNA of the CDR3 is TGTGCCAGCAGTTACACAGGGAACTATGGCTACACCTTC.

The J gene is TRBJ2-7, the V gene TRBV28; weak D call: TRBD1 (5 bases). The germline V gene encodes CDR1 MDHEN and CDR2 SYDVKM. The CDR3 loop spans 12 amino acids. V lost 6 bases and J 5 bases, leaving 11 bases between the germline ends. CDR3 amino acids: CASSWGDHEQYF. CDR3 nucleotides: TGTGCCAGCAGCTGGGGCGACCACGAGCAGTACTTC.

V is TRBV6-4 and J is TRBJ1-2, with TRBD1 matching over 8 bases. Germline-derived CDR1 and CDR2 are MRHNA and SNTAGT. The trim removed 5 bases at V and 4 bases at J, leaving 9 bases unmatched. This CDR3 contains 15 residues. CDR3 sequence: CASSPSQGAAYGYTF. The CDR3 bases are TGTGCCAGCAGTCCTAGCCAGGGGGCTGCCTATGGCTACACCTTC.

The chain uses TRBV10-2 and TRBJ1-2; TRBD1 aligns across 7 bases. The germline V gene encodes CDR1 WSHSY and CDR2 SAAADI. The V segment lost 3 bases and the J segment 7 bases; nucleotides outside the gene matches: 5. CDR3 length: 13 residues. CDR3 in DNA: TGCGCCAGCAGTGAAGGGACAGCCGGTGGCTACACCTTC. It encodes CASSEGTAGGYTF.

This clone occurred once. The rearrangement uses TRBV29-1 and TRBJ1-2, with 7 bases matching TRBD1. The CDR3 length is 17 residues. V dropped 3 bases and J dropped 4; count of bases not matched to a gene: 17. Germline CDR1 reads SQVTM; CDR2 reads ANQGSEA. The CDR3 spells CSVEGGRGARPAYGYTF. The CDR3 DNA reads as TGCAGCGTTGAGGGGGGCAGGGGGGCACGACCCGCCTATGGCTACACCTTC.

The genes are TRBV10-3 and TRBJ1-1, with D possibly matching TRBD1 (6 bases). V was trimmed by 2 bases and J by 10 bases, leaving 17 bases between them. The CDR3 length is 14 residues. CDR1 is ENHRY, CDR2 SYGVKD, per germline. The CDR3 sequence is CAISENGGRVRAFF. DNA of the CDR3: TGTGCCATCAGTGAGAATGGGGGGCGAGTACGAGCTTTCTTT.

The J gene is TRBJ2-7, the V gene TRBV6-5; D may match TRBD1 or TRBD2 (5 bases each). The germline V gene has CDR1 MNHEY and CDR2 SVGAGI. The CDR3 has 16 amino acids. V was cut by 4 bases and J by 2 bases, with 18 bases left in between. Written as DNA, the CDR3 is TGTGCCAGCAGTTCGGGGACGAGTATTAGGACCTACGAGCAGTACTTC. Translating gives CASSSGTSIRTYEQYF.

This chain's CDR3 is CASSPLTGSNQPQHF. Written as DNA, the CDR3 is TGTGCCAGCAGTCCCCTTACCGGTAGCAATCAGCCCCAGCATTTT. V and J are TRBV27 and TRBJ1-5; D is undetermined. The CDR3 contains 15 residues. Per the germline V gene, CDR1 is MNHEY and CDR2 is SMNVEV (reference sequence). The germline V and J ends were trimmed by 5 bases and 0 bases, with 11 bases remaining between them.

In its sample, this clone was seen once. The chain uses TRBV5-1 and TRBJ2-3; weak D call: TRBD2 (6 bases). Per the germline V gene, CDR1 is SGHRS and CDR2 is YFSETQ. Trimming pared 7 bases from V and 0 bases from J, leaving 15 bases between. This CDR3 is 15 amino acids long. This CDR3 is CASRSTSSSTDTQYF. CDR3 nucleotides: TGCGCCAGCCGCTCTACTAGCAGCAGCACAGATACGCAGTATTTT.

This sequence joins TRBV5-6 and TRBJ2-3; D remains unclear. The germline CDR1 and CDR2 sequences are SGHDT and YYEEEE. V was cut by 3 bases and J by 4 bases, with 6 bases left in between. The CDR3 totals 12 residues. In DNA form, the CDR3 reads TGTGCCAGCAGCTCTCGCCCAGATACGCAGTATTTT. Its translation is CASSSRPDTQYF.

Only one count was recorded for this clone. The chain is built from TRBV28 and TRBJ1-5, with TRBD1 matching over 9 bases. After removal of 8 bases from V and 1 base from J, the junction contained 3 bases not matched to a gene. Germline CDR1 MDHEN, CDR2 SYDVKM. This CDR3 spans 14 amino acids. The CDR3 loop is CASQDRGSNQPQHF. In nucleotides, the CDR3 is TGTGCCAGCCAGGACAGGGGAAGCAATCAGCCCCAGCATTTT. The complete variable domain, with remaining parts taken from reference TRBV28 and TRBJ1-5, reads DVKVTQSSRYLVKRTGEKVFLECVQDMDHENMFWYRQDPGLGLRLIYFSYDVKMKEKGDIPEGYSVSREKKERFSLILESASTNQTSMYLCASQDRGSNQPQHFGDGTRLSIL.

J is TRBJ2-4 and V is TRBV3-1 (or the pseudogene TRBV3-2); maybe TRBD2 (5 bases). From germline, CDR1 is LGHDT and CDR2 YNNKEL (reference sequence). This CDR3 region has 15 residues. V dropped 0 bases and J dropped 9 bases, with 15 bases sitting between them. The CDR3 is CASSQDQSGLTIQYF. The CDR3 DNA follows: TGTGCCAGCAGCCAAGATCAGTCGGGATTAACCATTCAGTACTTC.

This sequence joins TRBV6-5 and TRBJ1-5; D not resolved. Deletions cut 4 bases from V and 1 base from J, with 5 bases between. Germline V gene lookup returns CDR1 MNHEY and CDR2 SVGAGI. The CDR3 loop spans 13 amino acids. CDR3 in DNA: TGTGCCAGCAGTTCGGGGAGCAATCAGCCCCAGCATTTT. Translation gives CASSSGSNQPQHF.

Details on this clone: In the same sample, other DNA sequences code for this CDR3. The chain has TRBV18 and TRBJ1-5, with no clear D. The V gene's germline CDR1 is KGHSH and CDR2 LQKENI. CDR3 length: 14 residues. V was clipped by 3 bases and J by 0 bases, with 6 bases between them. This CDR3 is CASSPGNSNQPQHF. DNA of the CDR3: TGTGCCAGCTCACCGGGGAATAGCAATCAGCCCCAGCATTTT.

CDR3: CAIRSAGGIYEQYF. The DNA for the CDR3 is TGTGCCATCAGATCGGCGGGAGGGATCTACGAGCAGTACTTC. The chain carries TRBV10-3 and TRBJ2-7; 9 nucleotides line up with TRBD2. Trimming cost V 6 bases and J 3 bases; bases outside gene matches: 6. There are 14 residues in the CDR3. Germline assignment: CDR1 ENHRY and CDR2 SYGVKD.

The gene calls are TRBV3-1 (or the pseudogene TRBV3-2) and TRBJ1-2, with D unresolved. Trimming pared 3 bases from V and 3 bases from J, leaving 8 bases between. This CDR3 is 13 amino acids long. CDR1 is LGHDT and CDR2 is YNNKEL in the germline V gene (reference sequence). CDR3 DNA: TGTGCCAGCAGCCAGGGATTCGACTATGGCTACACCTTC. Translation: CASSQGFDYGYTF.

The V call is TRBV10-3, the J call TRBJ2-2; 8 nucleotides match TRBD2. The V gene end was trimmed by 10 bases and the J gene end by 0 bases; junction bases not matched to a gene: 4. There are 14 residues in the CDR3. Germline CDR1 and CDR2: ENHRY and SYGVKD. The CDR3 region is CATWTSPNTGELFF. In DNA form, the CDR3 reads TGTGCCACCTGGACTAGCCCGAACACCGGGGAGCTGTTTTTT.

The chain combines TRBV18 with TRBJ2-3, with D unresolved. V gave up 6 bases and J gave up 3 bases, with 13 bases separating them. The V gene's germline CDR1 is KGHSH and CDR2 LQKENI. The CDR3 runs 14 residues. This CDR3 is CASSPNGDTDTQYF. CDR3 bases: TGTGCCAGCTCGCCCAATGGGGATACAGATACGCAGTATTTT.

The CDR3 loop is CASSYDRGTEAFF. Written as DNA, the CDR3 is TGCGCCAGCAGCTACGACAGGGGGACTGAAGCTTTCTTT. The V call is TRBV5-1, the J call TRBJ1-1; 9 nucleotides match TRBD1. Losses at the gene ends were 3 bases for V and 5 bases for J; bases not matched to a gene: 2. CDR1 is SGHRS, CDR2 YFSETQ, per germline. CDR3 length: 13 residues.

The J gene is TRBJ1-4, the V gene TRBV30; no clear D. V lost 4 bases to trimming and J lost 4 bases, with 16 bases between them. Germline loops: CDR1 GTSNPN, CDR2 SVGIG (reference sequence). The CDR3 totals 15 residues. CDR3 loop: CAWNKGLRGNEKLFF. The CDR3 DNA reads as TGTGCCTGGAACAAGGGCCTCCGGGGTAATGAAAAACTGTTTTTT.

The V call is TRBV6-4, the J call TRBJ1-6, with 8 positions matching TRBD1. Germline CDR1 reads MRHNA; CDR2 reads SNTAGT. This CDR3 region has 14 residues. V was pared by 6 bases and J by 7 bases, with 5 bases of the junction left unmatched. The DNA of the CDR3 is TGTGCCAGCAGACGGACAGGGTCAAATTCACCCCTCCACTTT. Translated, it gives CASRRTGSNSPLHF.

The V gene is TRBV4-1, the J gene TRBJ1-2; D uncertain. Per germline, CDR1 MGHRA and CDR2 YSYEKL. V lost 8 bases and J lost 5, with 21 bases in between. The CDR3 totals 15 residues. The CDR3 nucleotides read TGCGCCAGCCGGCGACCCGAGAGTGGGTCTTATGGCTACACCTTC. Residues: CASRRPESGSYGYTF.

The chain combines TRBV3-1 (or the pseudogene TRBV3-2) with TRBJ2-1; TRBD2 aligns across 7 bases. The junction had 8 bases not matched to a gene; V was cut back by 0 bases and J by 0 bases. This CDR3 region has 18 residues. Germline assignment: CDR1 LGHDT and CDR2 YNNKEL (reference sequence). The CDR3 DNA follows: TGTGCCAGCAGCCAAGACGTCCGACGCGGGAGCTCCTACAATGAGCAGTTCTTC. Protein sequence: CASSQDVRRGSSYNEQFF.

As concerns this clone: Here the CDR3 omits its conserved ending phenylalanine or tryptophan, so a read error is the likely source. It is unclear where the CDR3 begins or ends on the DNA, so no DNA is shown, and the CDR3 is as TCRdb lists it. V is TRBV27 and J is TRBJ2-4; the table's D call TRBD2 went unverified against the DNA. The germline gives CDR1 MNHEY, CDR2 SMNVEV (reference sequence). Counting both end residues, the CDR3 totals 10 amino acids. The CDR3 is CASREGPCAA.

The chain couples TRBV18 to TRBJ1-1; weak D call: TRBD1 (5 bases). The V gene's germline CDR1 is KGHSH and CDR2 LQKENI. Trimming removed 6 bases at V and 1 base at J, with 9 bases between. The CDR3 has 13 residues. The chain's CDR3 is CASSQGKNTEAFF. The CDR3 DNA follows: TGTGCCAGCTCTCAGGGCAAGAACACTGAAGCTTTCTTT.

This clone was found once. This rearrangement joins TRBV27 to TRBJ2-2, with D unresolved. The V gene's germline CDR1 is MNHEY and CDR2 SMNVEV (reference sequence). The CDR3 loop spans 15 amino acids. V was pared by 0 bases and J by 0 bases, with 5 bases between. The CDR3 DNA is TGTGCCAGCAGTTTATCCGGCACGAACACCGGGGAGCTGTTTTTT. Translated: CASSLSGTNTGELFF.

About this clone: The conserved closing phenylalanine or tryptophan is absent in this CDR3, likely reflecting a read error. No DNA is shown, since the ends of the CDR3 on it are uncertain; the CDR3 is the one TCRdb lists. The chain combines TRBV11-2 with TRBJ1-2. In germline, CDR1 is SGHAT, CDR2 FQNNGV. A total of 8 residues make up the CDR3, ends included. CDR3 sequence reads: CASPPTLE.

This clone occurred once. This sequence joins TRBV18 and TRBJ2-7; D perhaps matches TRBD2 (5 bases). Trimming took 2 bases from V and 0 from J, leaving 17 bases between them. The CDR3 consists of 17 residues. CDR1 is KGHSH, CDR2 LQKENI, per germline. The CDR3 nucleotides read TGTGCCAGCTCACCATTTGCAGCGGTCTCGAGCTCCTACGAGCAGTACTTC. Its translation: CASSPFAAVSSSYEQYF.

CDR3 residues: CASSSRPGFSGNTIYF. The CDR3 nucleotides read TGTGCCAGCAGCTCCCGCCCGGGGTTCTCTGGAAACACCATATATTTT. V and J are TRBV7-2 and TRBJ1-3; D is undetermined. Germline CDR1 is SGHTA and CDR2 is FQGNSA. Deletions cut 4 bases from V and 0 bases from J, with 13 bases between. The CDR3 extends over 16 amino acids.

The gene calls are TRBV28 and TRBJ1-2; a weak D match, TRBD1 (6 bases). This CDR3 is 13 amino acids long. Germline-derived CDR1 and CDR2 are MDHEN and SYDVKM. V lost 5 bases and J 5 bases, leaving 12 bases between the germline ends. The CDR3 DNA is TGTGCCAGCAGTCCCCAGGGGTGGTATGGCTACACCTTC. This codes for CASSPQGWYGYTF.